These 4 T cell receptor beta chains came from one sample sequenced in a study of CD8+CD57+ T cells in acquired aplastic anemia. According to the study, genomic DNA was the template for TCR beta VDJ and CDR3 profiling. TCRdb itself ran the reads through MiXCR, one entry per CDR3 protein. The data hold tens of thousands of distinct CDR3 sequences, with approximately 46% observed a single time. The material sequenced was sorted CD4+, CD8+, or CD8+CD57+ T cells (not recorded which) from PBMCs. The receptors come from a human donor in good health, serving as a control.

This clonotype has at least ten counts. This rearrangement joins TRBV24-1 to TRBJ1-5; 7 bases map to TRBD1. J gave up 8 bases and V 2 bases, and 11 bases lay outside the gene matches. CDR3 length: 16 amino acids. Germline CDR1 reads KGHDR; CDR2 reads SFDVKD. The CDR3 is CATSDSGTETREPQHF. The CDR3 DNA follows: TGTGCCACCAGTGATTCCGGGACAGAGACCCGGGAGCCCCAGCATTTT.

V and J are TRBV19 and TRBJ2-7; a possible D gene is TRBD1 (6 bases). This CDR3 has 15 amino acids. Germline V gene sequence: CDR1 LNHDA, CDR2 SQIVND (reference sequence). V dropped 5 bases and J dropped 5 bases, with 19 bases sitting between them. In DNA form, the CDR3 reads TGTGCCAGTAGTCCCACAGGGTCCCGCGCCGACGAGCAGTACTTC. Amino acid sequence: CASSPTGSRADEQYF.

This clonotype was seen many times. The chain uses TRBV20-1 and TRBJ1-2; 7 nucleotides line up with TRBD1. With V trimmed by 8 bases and J by 4 bases, 7 bases remained unmatched. There are 12 residues in the CDR3. Germline values: CDR1 DFQATT, CDR2 SNEGSKA (reference sequence). The CDR3 loop is CSIRDSSYGYTF. The DNA of the CDR3 is TGCAGTATCCGGGACAGTAGCTATGGCTACACCTTC.

This clonotype was picked up many times. This rearrangement joins TRBV19 to TRBJ1-1; D not resolved. Germline-derived CDR1 and CDR2 are LNHDA and SQIVND (reference sequence). Between the trimmed V and J ends, which lost 5 bases and 5 bases, there was a span of 9 bases. The CDR3 is 12 amino acids. In nucleotides, the CDR3 is TGTGCCAGTAGTGAAACCGGGACTGAAGCTTTCTTT. This gives the protein CASSETGTEAFF.